This entry features one T cell receptor beta chain sequence. What it recognizes is unknown. The data belong to a study of T cells in Graves' hyperthyroidism and ophthalmopathy. General study points: Most thyroid-expanded clonotypes above 0.001 were also found in blood. Onset of ophthalmopathy came a median approximately 6.9 months after the model predicted it. A 13 V-J model separated ophthalmopathy from stable hyperthyroidism.

Diagnoses rested on clinical symptoms, serum thyroxine and TRAb, thyroid ultrasound and orbital computed tomography. Germline assignment: CDR1 LNHDA and CDR2 SQIVND (reference sequence). J lost 4 bases, V lost 4 bases, and 5 bases had no gene match. The CDR3 is 14 residues long. Amplification yielded TCR beta CDR3 regions, with RNA transcripts as the source. HTBI primers were the set used in a first-round RT-PCR of the TCR CDR3. TCRdb independently ran MiXCR on the multiplex PCR reads; one entry per CDR3 protein. The sample lists about 640,000 distinct CDR3 sequences, 45% seen once, with less than 9.5% in the top ten.

Sequencing input: peripheral blood or thyroid tissue (not recorded which). This sequence was found in an adult man with Graves' disease, either hyperthyroidism or ophthalmopathy (not recorded which). This rearrangement joins TRBV19 to TRBJ1-1; 8 positions match TRBD1. DNA for the CDR3: TGTGCCAGTAGTACGACAGGGGTGGCCACTGAAGCTTTCTTT. Translating it yields CASSTTGVATEAFF.